The 11 T cell receptor beta chains presented below share a single source sample, sequenced in a study of molecular identifiers for immune sequencing clone quantification. Each CDR3 protein is one row after TCRdb ran MiXCR on the PCR reads. The table lists hundreds of thousands of distinct CDR3 sequences, about 25% of them singletons. Sequencing was carried out using naive CD8+ T cells from blood, with Jurkat cell RNA spiked in. Specified subset: FACS-sorted CD8+CD4-CCR7+CD45RA+ naive T cells. The receptor set was obtained from a human donor in good health. Some libraries in this study had Jurkat cell RNA spiked in.

Only a few counts were recorded for this clonotype. J is TRBJ2-3 and V is TRBV7-2, with 8 nucleotides matching TRBD2. The CDR3 spans 16 residues. The germline V gene encodes CDR1 SGHTA and CDR2 FQGNSA. V shed 5 bases and J 4 bases; nucleotides not matched to a gene: 11. CDR3: CASSRGWRGVSDTQYF. The CDR3 DNA reads as TGTGCCAGCAGCCGAGGGTGGCGGGGGGTCTCAGATACGCAGTATTTT.

The table lists this clonotype with many counts. The chain employs TRBV4-2 and TRBJ1-1; D remains unclear. The ends were cut back, 3 bases at V and 3 bases at J, with 14 bases in the middle. The CDR3 extends over 15 amino acids. Germline assignment: CDR1 LGHNA and CDR2 YNFKEQ. The CDR3 reads CASSHSFRGDTEAFF. DNA for the CDR3: TGTGCCAGCAGCCATTCCTTCAGAGGCGACACTGAAGCTTTCTTT.

This clonotype occurred many times. J is TRBJ1-1 and V is TRBV29-1; a weak D match, TRBD1 (5 bases). Trimming removed 3 bases at V and 9 bases at J, with 11 bases between. The CDR3 extends over 11 amino acids. The germline gives CDR1 SQVTM, CDR2 ANQGSEA. The CDR3 is CSVEPGGQAFF. In nucleotides, the CDR3 is TGCAGCGTTGAGCCCGGGGGACAAGCTTTCTTT.

Many counts were recorded for this clonotype. The genes are TRBV28 and TRBJ2-5; 9 bases agree with TRBD1. From germline, CDR1 is MDHEN and CDR2 SYDVKM. The CDR3 is 12 amino acids. V was pared by 4 bases and J by 14 bases, with 8 bases of the junction left unmatched. CDR3 residues: CASSSYRDRVYF. The CDR3 DNA sequence: TGTGCCAGCAGTTCTTACCGGGACAGGGTTTACTTC. Full variable domain (remainder filled in from reference TRBV28 and TRBJ2-5): DVKVTQSSRYLVKRTGEKVFLECVQDMDHENMFWYRQDPGLGLRLIYFSYDVKMKEKGDIPEGYSVSREKKERFSLILESASTNQTSMYLCASSSYRDRVYFGPGTRLLVL.

The chain joins TRBV19 to TRBJ2-2, with TRBD2 matching over 7 bases. The CDR3 extends over 13 amino acids. Trimming cost V 5 bases and J 7 bases; bases outside gene matches: 4. Germline loops: CDR1 LNHDA, CDR2 SQIVND (reference sequence). CDR3 region: CASSLLAIGELFF. In nucleotides, the CDR3 is TGTGCCAGTAGTCTACTAGCGATCGGGGAGCTGTTTTTT.

A few counts support this clonotype. The rearrangement uses TRBV2 and TRBJ1-2, with a weak D call TRBD1 (5 bases). Germline CDR1 reads SNHLY; CDR2 reads FYNNEI. The V end was cut by 10 bases, the J end by 0 bases, with 15 bases between. The CDR3 totals 14 residues. The CDR3 is CANAGTETNYGYTF. CDR3 DNA sequence: TGTGCCAACGCCGGGACGGAGACTAACTATGGCTACACCTTC.

This clonotype was recorded at least ten times. The CDR3 nucleotides are TGCAGTGGTCGACAGGGGGTGGCCTACGAGCAGTACTTC. Its protein product is CSGRQGVAYEQYF. The rearrangement joins TRBV20-1 to TRBJ2-7, with 9 bases fitting TRBD1. The trim removed 7 bases at V and 2 bases at J, leaving 6 bases unmatched. The CDR3 sequence is 13 residues long. The germline V gene encodes CDR1 DFQATT and CDR2 SNEGSKA (reference sequence).

Regarding this clonotype: Since a much larger clone is just one base distant, this may be a read error. The CDR3 end shows no conserved phenylalanine or tryptophan, and so a read error is likely. The chain carries TRBV30 and TRBJ1-1, with a possible D match to TRBD1 (5 bases). The ends were cut back, 0 bases at V and 1 base at J, with 9 bases in the middle. CDR1 and CDR2 (germline): GTSNPN, SVGIG (reference sequence). CDR3 length equals 14 residues. The CDR3 DNA sequence: TGTGCCTGGAGTGTGGGGGACGGGAACACTGAAGCTTTCCTT. Residues: CAWSVGDGNTEAFL.

This clonotype was seen a handful of times. The chain combines TRBV7-9 with TRBJ2-7; 8 bases align to TRBD1. The CDR3 loop spans 14 amino acids. Germline values: CDR1 SEHNR, CDR2 FQNEAQ (reference sequence). V shed 5 bases and J 5 bases; nucleotides not matched to a gene: 8. The CDR3 DNA follows: TGTGCCAGCAGCCCCCCGGGCAGGGGGCACGAGCAGTACTTC. It translates to CASSPPGRGHEQYF. Filled out from reference TRBV7-9 and TRBJ2-7, the complete variable domain reads DTGVSQNPRHKITKRGQNVTFRCDPISEHNRLYWYRQTLGQGPEFLTYFQNEAQLEKSRLLSDRFSAERPKGSFSTLEIQRTEQGDSAMYLCASSPPGRGHEQYFGPGTRLTVT.

This clonotype occurred a few times. This sequence joins TRBV7-9 and TRBJ1-6; maybe TRBD1 (5 bases). The CDR3 sequence is 14 residues long. Germline loops: CDR1 SEHNR, CDR2 FQNEAQ (reference sequence). V was pared by 3 bases and J by 6 bases, with 9 bases between. The CDR3 protein is CASSFDSVNSPLHF. The CDR3 nucleotides read TGTGCCAGCAGCTTCGACAGTGTTAATTCACCCCTCCACTTT.

About this clonotype: A read error may account for a junction end that differs from germline. The rearrangement uses TRBV6-5 and TRBJ1-1, with unresolved D. The CDR3 is 13 residues long. Germline CDR1 and CDR2: MNHEY and SVGAGI. The CDR3 region is CASSYSLNTEALF. DNA of the CDR3: TGTGCCAGCAGTTACTCCTTGAACACTGAAGCTCTCTTT.